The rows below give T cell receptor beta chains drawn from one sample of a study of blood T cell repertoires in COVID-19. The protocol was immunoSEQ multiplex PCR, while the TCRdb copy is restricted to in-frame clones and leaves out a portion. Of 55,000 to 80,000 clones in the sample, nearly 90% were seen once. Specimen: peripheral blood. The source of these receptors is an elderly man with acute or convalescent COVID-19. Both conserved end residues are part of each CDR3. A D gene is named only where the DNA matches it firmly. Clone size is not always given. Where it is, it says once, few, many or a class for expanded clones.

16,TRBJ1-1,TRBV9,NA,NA,CASSVVEAGWNTEAFF,TGTGCCAGCAGCGTAGTGGAGGCAGGATGGAACACTGAAGCTTTCTTT
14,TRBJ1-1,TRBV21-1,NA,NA,CASSNRGQKTEAFF,TGTGCCAGCAGCAACAGGGGGCAGAAAACTGAAGCTTTCTTT
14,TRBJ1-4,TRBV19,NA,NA,CASRPTGSNEKLFF,TGTGCCAGTAGACCTACAGGGAGCAATGAAAAACTGTTTTTT
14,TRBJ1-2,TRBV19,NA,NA,CASSNWTSSYGYTF,TGTGCCAGTAGTAACTGGACATCTAGCTATGGCTACACCTTC
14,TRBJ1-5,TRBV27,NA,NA,CASSLRTANQPQHF,TGTGCCAGCAGTTTACGGACAGCTAATCAGCCCCAGCATTTT
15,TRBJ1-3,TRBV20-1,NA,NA,CSASRKALSGNTIYF,TGCAGTGCTAGTCGCAAAGCCCTCTCTGGAAACACCATATATTTT
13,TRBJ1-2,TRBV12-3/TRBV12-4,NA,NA,CASKPISGDGYTF,TGTGCCAGCAAACCCATTTCAGGGGATGGCTACACCTTC
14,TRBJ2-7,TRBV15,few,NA,CATSRVVTSYEQYF,TGTGCCACCAGCAGAGTCGTGACTTCCTACGAGCAGTACTTC
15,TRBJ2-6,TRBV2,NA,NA,CASSEDFLGANVLTF,TGTGCCAGCAGTGAGGACTTCCTCGGGGCCAACGTCCTGACTTTC
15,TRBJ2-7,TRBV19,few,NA,CASSIGHSRGYEQYF,TGTGCCAGTAGTATCGGCCACTCAAGGGGCTACGAGCAGTACTTC
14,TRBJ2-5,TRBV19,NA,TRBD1,CASSKQGERETQYF,TGTGCCAGTAGTAAACAGGGGGAGAGAGAGACCCAGTACTTC
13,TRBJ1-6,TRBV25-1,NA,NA,CASSALQGVPLHF,TGTGCCAGCAGTGCCCTACAAGGAGTACCCCTCCACTTT
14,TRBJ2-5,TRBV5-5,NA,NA,CASSLGSPRETQYF,TGTGCCAGCAGCTTGGGGTCCCCGCGGGAGACCCAGTACTTC
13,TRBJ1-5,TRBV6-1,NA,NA,CASSERGNQPQHF,TGTGCCAGCAGTGAGCGGGGTAATCAGCCCCAGCATTTT
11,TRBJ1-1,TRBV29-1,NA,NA,CSVDGYTEAFF,TGCAGCGTTGACGGTTACACTGAAGCTTTCTTT
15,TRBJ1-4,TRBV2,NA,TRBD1,CASRGTGLASEKLFF,TGTGCCAGCAGGGGGACAGGGTTAGCAAGTGAAAAACTGTTTTTT
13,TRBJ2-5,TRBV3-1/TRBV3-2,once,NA,CASSQGLGSTQYF,TGTGCCAGCAGCCAAGGGCTAGGATCAACCCAGTACTTC
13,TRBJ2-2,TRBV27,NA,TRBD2,CASRGLATGELFF,TGTGCCAGCAGGGGACTAGCGACCGGGGAGCTGTTTTTT
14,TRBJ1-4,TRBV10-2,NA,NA,CASSTQRPGEKLFF,TGCGCCAGCAGTACACAGCGGCCCGGGGAAAAACTGTTTTTT
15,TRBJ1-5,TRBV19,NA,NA,CASSTPGGSNQPQHF,TGTGCCAGTAGTACCCCGGGGGGGAGCAATCAGCCCCAGCATTTT
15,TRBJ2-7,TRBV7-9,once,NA,CASSYRGGGYYEQYF,TGTGCCAGCAGCTACCGTGGTGGGGGGTACTACGAGCAGTACTTC
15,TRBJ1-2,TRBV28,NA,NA,CASSPGDSTNYGYTF,TGTGCCAGCAGTCCCGGGGATTCCACTAACTATGGCTACACCTTC
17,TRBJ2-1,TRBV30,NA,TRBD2,CAWSSFGLAAEYNEQFF,TGTGCCTGGAGTTCATTCGGACTAGCGGCCGAGTACAATGAGCAGTTCTTC
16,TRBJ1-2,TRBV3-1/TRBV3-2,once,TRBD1,CASSQVGQGVIYGYTF,TGTGCCAGCAGCCAAGTTGGACAGGGAGTTATCTATGGCTACACCTTC
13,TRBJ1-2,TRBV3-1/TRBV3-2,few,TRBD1,CASSPGQGDGYTF,TGTGCCAGCAGCCCGGGACAGGGGGATGGCTACACCTTC
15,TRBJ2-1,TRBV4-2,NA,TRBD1,CASSLPGQAYNEQFF,TGTGCCAGCAGCCTTCCGGGACAGGCCTACAATGAGCAGTTCTTC
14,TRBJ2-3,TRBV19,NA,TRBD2,CASSASGGPDTQYF,TGTGCCAGTAGTGCTAGCGGGGGGCCAGATACGCAGTATTTT
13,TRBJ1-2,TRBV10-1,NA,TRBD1,CASSWGQDYGYTF,TGCGCCAGCAGTTGGGGACAGGACTATGGCTACACCTTC
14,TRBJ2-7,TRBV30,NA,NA,CAWRQTGSSYEQYF,TGTGCCTGGAGGCAAACAGGGAGCTCCTACGAGCAGTACTTC
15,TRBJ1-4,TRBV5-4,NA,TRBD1,CASSVSQGAGEKLFF,TGTGCCAGCAGCGTATCCCAGGGGGCAGGTGAAAAACTGTTTTTT
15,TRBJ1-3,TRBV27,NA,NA,CASSLSGVSGNTIYF,TGTGCCAGCAGTTTATCAGGGGTCTCTGGAAACACCATATATTTT
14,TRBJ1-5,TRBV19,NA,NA,CASTPKSHNQPQHF,TGTGCCAGTACCCCTAAGTCTCACAATCAGCCCCAGCATTTT
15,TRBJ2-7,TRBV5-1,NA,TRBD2,CASSLRASGGREQYF,TGCGCCAGCAGCTTGAGGGCTAGCGGAGGGCGGGAGCAGTACTTC
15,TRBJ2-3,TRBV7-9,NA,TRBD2,CASSTSGAFTDTQYF,TGTGCCAGCAGTACTAGCGGGGCCTTCACAGATACGCAGTATTTT
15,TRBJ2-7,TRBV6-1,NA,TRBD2,CASSERREGRREQYF,TGTGCCAGCAGTGAAAGGCGGGAGGGCCGTCGGGAGCAGTACTTC
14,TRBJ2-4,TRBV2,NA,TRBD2,CASIPTSGVDIQYF,TGTGCCAGCATCCCGACTAGCGGGGTAGACATTCAGTACTTC
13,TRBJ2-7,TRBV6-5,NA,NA,CASSTGLLYEQYF,TGTGCCAGCAGTACTGGACTCCTCTACGAGCAGTACTTC
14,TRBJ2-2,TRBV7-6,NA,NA,CASSLGHLTGELFF,TGTGCCAGCAGCTTAGGGCACCTCACCGGGGAGCTGTTTTTT
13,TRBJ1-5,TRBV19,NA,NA,CASTLGGGQPQHF,TGTGCCAGTACTTTAGGAGGCGGTCAGCCCCAGCATTTT
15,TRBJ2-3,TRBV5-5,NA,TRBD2,CASSLPSGGTDTQYF,TGTGCCAGCAGCTTGCCCAGCGGGGGAACAGATACGCAGTATTTT
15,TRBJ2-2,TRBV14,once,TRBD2,CASSLGLAGAGELFF,TGTGCCAGCAGCCTGGGACTAGCGGGAGCCGGGGAGCTGTTTTTT
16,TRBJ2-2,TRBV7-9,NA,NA,CASSSPAGLPTGELFF,TGTGCCAGCAGCTCCCCGGCAGGACTGCCCACCGGGGAGCTGTTTTTT
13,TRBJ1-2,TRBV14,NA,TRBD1,CASSPGTVYGYTF,TGTGCCAGCAGCCCAGGGACAGTCTATGGCTACACCTTC
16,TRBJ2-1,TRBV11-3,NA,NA,CASSLTGSKPWNEQFF,TGTGCCAGCAGCTTAACAGGGTCGAAGCCATGGAATGAGCAGTTCTTC
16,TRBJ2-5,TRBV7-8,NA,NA,CASSLAADPQRETQYF,TGTGCCAGCAGCTTAGCGGCAGACCCGCAGAGGGAGACCCAGTACTTC
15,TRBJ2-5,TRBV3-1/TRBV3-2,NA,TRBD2,CASSQGTSGGWTQYF,TGTGCCAGCAGCCAGGGGACTAGCGGGGGATGGACCCAGTACTTC
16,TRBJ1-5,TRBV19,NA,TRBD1,CASSIGGQGGNQPQHF,TGTGCCAGTAGTATTGGGGGACAGGGGGGTAATCAGCCCCAGCATTTT
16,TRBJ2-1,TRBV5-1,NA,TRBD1,CASSLPGTGSYNEQFF,TGCGCCAGCAGCCTGCCCGGGACAGGGTCCTACAATGAGCAGTTCTTC
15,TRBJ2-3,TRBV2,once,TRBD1,CASSEQGQGTDTQYF,TGTGCCAGCAGTGAACAGGGACAGGGAACAGATACGCAGTATTTT
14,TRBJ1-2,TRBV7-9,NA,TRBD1,CASSPGTGLYGYTF,TGTGCCAGCAGCCCCGGGACAGGGCTCTATGGCTACACCTTC
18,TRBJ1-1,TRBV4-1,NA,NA,CASSQVAPWGGMNTEAFF,TGCGCCAGCAGCCAAGTGGCCCCCTGGGGGGGTATGAACACTGAAGCTTTCTTT
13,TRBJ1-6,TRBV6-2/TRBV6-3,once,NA,CASSPAGNSPLHF,TGTGCCAGCAGTCCGGCCGGGAATTCACCCCTCCACTTT
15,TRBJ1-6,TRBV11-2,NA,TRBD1,CASSQQGPDNSPLHF,TGTGCCAGCAGCCAACAGGGGCCCGATAATTCACCCCTCCACTTT
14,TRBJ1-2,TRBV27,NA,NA,CASSLWDGGGGYTF,TGTGCCAGCAGTTTATGGGACGGGGGAGGAGGCTACACCTTC